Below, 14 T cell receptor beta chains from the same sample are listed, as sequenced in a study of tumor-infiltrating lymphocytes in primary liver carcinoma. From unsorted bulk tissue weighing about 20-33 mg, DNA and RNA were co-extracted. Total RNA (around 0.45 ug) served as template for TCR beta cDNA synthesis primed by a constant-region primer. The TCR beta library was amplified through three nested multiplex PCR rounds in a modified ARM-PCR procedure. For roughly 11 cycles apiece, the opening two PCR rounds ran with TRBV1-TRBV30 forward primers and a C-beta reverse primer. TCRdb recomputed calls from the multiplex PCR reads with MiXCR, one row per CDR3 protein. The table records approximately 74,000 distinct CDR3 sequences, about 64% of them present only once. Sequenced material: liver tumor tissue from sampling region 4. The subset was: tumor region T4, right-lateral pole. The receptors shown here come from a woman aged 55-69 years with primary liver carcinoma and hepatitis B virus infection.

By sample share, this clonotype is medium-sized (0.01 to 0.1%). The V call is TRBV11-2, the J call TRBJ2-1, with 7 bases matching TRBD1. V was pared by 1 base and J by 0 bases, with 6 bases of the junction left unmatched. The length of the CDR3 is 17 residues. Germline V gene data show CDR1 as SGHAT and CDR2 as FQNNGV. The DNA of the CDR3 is TGTGCCAGCAGCTTAGGTCGACAGGGTATCTCCTACAATGAGCAGTTCTTC. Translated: CASSLGRQGISYNEQFF.

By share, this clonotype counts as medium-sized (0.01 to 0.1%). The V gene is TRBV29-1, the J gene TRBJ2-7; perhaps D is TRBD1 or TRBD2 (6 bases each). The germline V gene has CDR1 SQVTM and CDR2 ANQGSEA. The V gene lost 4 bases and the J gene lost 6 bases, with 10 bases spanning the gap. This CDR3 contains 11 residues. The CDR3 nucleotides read TGCAGCGTTGTTGGAGGGGGCGAGCAGTACTTC. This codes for CSVVGGGEQYF.

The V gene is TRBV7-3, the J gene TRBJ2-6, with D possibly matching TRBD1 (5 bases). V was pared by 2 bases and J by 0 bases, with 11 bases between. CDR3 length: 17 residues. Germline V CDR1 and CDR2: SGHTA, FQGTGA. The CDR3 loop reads CASSLQGLNSGANVLTF. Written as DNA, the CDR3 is TGTGCCAGCAGCTTACAGGGCCTGAACTCTGGGGCCAACGTCCTGACTTTC.

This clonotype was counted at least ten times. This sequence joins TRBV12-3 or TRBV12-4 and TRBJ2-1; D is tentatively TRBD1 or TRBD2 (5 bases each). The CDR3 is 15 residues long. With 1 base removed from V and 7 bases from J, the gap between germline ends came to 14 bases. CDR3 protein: CASSLGPQGGNEQFF. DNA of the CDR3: TGTGCCAGCAGTTTAGGCCCCCAGGGCGGGAATGAGCAGTTCTTC.

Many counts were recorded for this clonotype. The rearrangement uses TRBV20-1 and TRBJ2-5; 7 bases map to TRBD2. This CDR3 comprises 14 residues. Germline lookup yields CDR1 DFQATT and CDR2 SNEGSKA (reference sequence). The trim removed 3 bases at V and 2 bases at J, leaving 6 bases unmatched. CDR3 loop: CSARIAGSQETQYF. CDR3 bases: TGCAGTGCTAGGATAGCGGGCTCACAAGAGACCCAGTACTTC.

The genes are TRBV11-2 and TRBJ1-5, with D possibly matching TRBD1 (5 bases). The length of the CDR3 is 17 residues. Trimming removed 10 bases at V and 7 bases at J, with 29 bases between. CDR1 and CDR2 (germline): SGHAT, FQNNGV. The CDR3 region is CAINDRGVRGILQPQHF. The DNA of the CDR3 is TGTGCCATCAACGATAGGGGCGTACGGGGCATCCTGCAGCCCCAGCATTTT.

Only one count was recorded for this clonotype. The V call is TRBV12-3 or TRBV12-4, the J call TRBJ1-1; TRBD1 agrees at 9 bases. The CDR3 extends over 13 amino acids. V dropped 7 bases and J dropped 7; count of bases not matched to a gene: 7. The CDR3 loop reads CASKRTGDSEAFF. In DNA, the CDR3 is TGTGCCAGCAAAAGGACAGGGGACAGTGAAGCTTTCTTT.

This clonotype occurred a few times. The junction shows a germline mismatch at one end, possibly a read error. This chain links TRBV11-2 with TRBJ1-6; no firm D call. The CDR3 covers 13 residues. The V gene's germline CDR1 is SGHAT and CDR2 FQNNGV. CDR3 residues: CASSLDPGSPFHF. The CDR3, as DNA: TGTGCCAGTAGCTTAGATCCGGGCTCACCCTTCCACTTT.

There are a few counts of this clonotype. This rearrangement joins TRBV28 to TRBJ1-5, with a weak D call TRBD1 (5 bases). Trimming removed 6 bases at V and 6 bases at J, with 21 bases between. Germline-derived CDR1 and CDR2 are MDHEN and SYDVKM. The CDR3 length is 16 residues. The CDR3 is CASRTAGARVSQPQHF. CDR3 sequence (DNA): TGTGCCAGCAGAACTGCCGGGGCACGAGTATCTCAGCCCCAGCATTTT.

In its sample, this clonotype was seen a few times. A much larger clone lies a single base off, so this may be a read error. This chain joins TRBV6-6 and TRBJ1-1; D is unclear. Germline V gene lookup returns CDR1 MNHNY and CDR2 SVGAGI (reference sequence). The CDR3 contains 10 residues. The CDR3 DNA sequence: TGTGCCAGCAGTTACGCAGAAGTTTTCTTT. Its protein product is CASSYAEVFF.

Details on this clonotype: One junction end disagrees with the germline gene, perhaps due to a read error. DNA of the CDR3: TGTACCAGCAGTTACGGGGAGGGCGACGGCTACACCTTC. Amino acid sequence: CTSSYGEGDGYTF. The chain combines TRBV6-5 with TRBJ1-2; D gene ambiguous. Looked up from germline, CDR1 is MNHEY and CDR2 is SVGAGI. The CDR3 totals 13 residues.

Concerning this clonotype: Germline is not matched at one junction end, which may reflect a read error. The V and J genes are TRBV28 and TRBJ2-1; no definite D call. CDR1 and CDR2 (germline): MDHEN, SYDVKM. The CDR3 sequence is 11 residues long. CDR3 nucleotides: TGTACCAGCAGTATGGTGCACGAGCGGTTCTTC. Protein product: CTSSMVHERFF.

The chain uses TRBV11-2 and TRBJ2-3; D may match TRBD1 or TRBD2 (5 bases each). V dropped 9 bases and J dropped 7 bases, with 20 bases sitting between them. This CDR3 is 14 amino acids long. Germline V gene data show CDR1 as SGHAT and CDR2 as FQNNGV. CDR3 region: CASTRAGRTNTQYF. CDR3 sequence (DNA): TGTGCCAGTACCCGGGCGGGCCGGACAAATACGCAGTATTTT.

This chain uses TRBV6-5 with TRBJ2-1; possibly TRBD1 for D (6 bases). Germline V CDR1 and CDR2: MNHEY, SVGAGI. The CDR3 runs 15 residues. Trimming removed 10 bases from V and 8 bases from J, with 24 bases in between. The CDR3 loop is CANRALVGVYYEQFF. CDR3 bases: TGTGCCAACAGGGCACTAGTGGGAGTTTACTATGAGCAGTTCTTC.